The 13 T cell receptor beta chains below all came from one sample that was sequenced in a study of cytomegalovirus exposure and HLA in healthy donors. In the PCR, 60 Vbeta and 13 Jbeta primers were used. Produced via immunoSEQ multiplex PCR; TCRdb's table is partial and in-frame only. Among some 160,000 clones listed, around 84% were seen once. The sequenced material came from PBMCs. These receptors came from a boy younger than 10 in good health and CMV-seronegative.

The chain recombines TRBV5-5 with TRBJ2-1, with 7 bases fitting TRBD1. J was trimmed by 2 bases and V by 1 base; bases with no gene match: 12. CDR1 is SGHKS and CDR2 is YYEKEE in the germline V gene (reference sequence). This CDR3 contains 18 residues. The DNA for the CDR3 is TGTGCCAGCAGCTTGCGGGGACAGCATCTAACCACCTACAATGAGCAGTTCTTC. It specifies CASSLRGQHLTTYNEQFF.

This clone was counted a single time. The genes are TRBV19 and TRBJ2-1; 10 positions agree with TRBD1. With V trimmed by 2 bases and J by 7 bases, 2 bases remained unmatched. Germline V lookup: CDR1 LNHDA, CDR2 SQIVND (reference sequence). The CDR3 extends over 14 amino acids. The CDR3 nucleotides read TGTGCCAGTAGTATAACGGGACAGGGGAATGAGCAGTTCTTC. Protein: CASSITGQGNEQFF.

Note on this clone: Other DNA sequences within the sample encode an identical CDR3. The chain carries TRBV5-1 and TRBJ2-3; 7 bases line up with TRBD1. V lost 2 bases to trimming and J lost 0 bases; unmatched junction nucleotides: 0. CDR1 and CDR2 (germline): SGHRS, YFSETQ. This CDR3 contains 14 residues. Written as DNA, the CDR3 is TGCGCCAGCAGCTTACAGGGGAGCACAGATACGCAGTATTTT. It yields the protein CASSLQGSTDTQYF.

The V and J genes are TRBV15 and TRBJ1-1; 7 bases fit TRBD1. The V and J ends lost 0 bases and 5 bases, in that order; junction bases with no gene match: 3. The V gene's germline CDR1 is LNHNV and CDR2 YYDKDF (reference sequence). The CDR3 consists of 14 residues. The CDR3 reads CATSRDPRGTEAFF. The CDR3 coding sequence is TGTGCCACCAGCAGAGATCCCAGGGGGACTGAAGCTTTCTTT.

This clone was counted once. This chain links TRBV19 with TRBJ2-2; 9 bases are shared with TRBD1. The length of the CDR3 is 18 residues. J was trimmed by 4 bases and V by 3 bases; bases with no gene match: 12. Germline CDR1 is LNHDA and CDR2 is SQIVND (reference sequence). CDR3 nucleotide sequence: TGTGCCAGTAGTATCGAACACACAGGGGGCGCGGGCACCGGGGAGCTGTTTTTT. This encodes CASSIEHTGGAGTGELFF.

V gene TRBV6-1 combines with J gene TRBJ2-7; 7 bases are shared with TRBD1. The CDR3 sequence is 15 residues long. Looked up from germline, CDR1 is MNHNS and CDR2 is SASEGT. V lost 4 bases and J lost 0; bases outside the gene matches: 6. This chain's CDR3 is CASSVTGQSSYEQYF. CDR3 DNA: TGTGCCAGCAGTGTAACGGGACAGAGCTCCTACGAGCAGTACTTC.

Remarks on this clone: The same CDR3 is also encoded by other DNA sequences in this sample. The rearrangement joins TRBV5-1 to TRBJ2-3; the match to TRBD2 covers 7 bases. Germline values: CDR1 SGHRS, CDR2 YFSETQ. This CDR3 spans 14 amino acids. Unmatched junction bases numbered 0, after V lost 1 base and J lost 1 base. The DNA of the CDR3 is TGCGCCAGCAGCTTGAGCGGGGGCACAGATACGCAGTATTTT. It is translated as CASSLSGGTDTQYF. Full variable domain (remainder filled in from reference TRBV5-1 and TRBJ2-3): KAGVTQTPRYLIKTRGQQVTLSCSPISGHRSVSWYQQTPGQGLQFLFEYFSETQRNKGNFPGRFSGRQFSNSRSEMNVSTLELGDSALYLCASSLSGGTDTQYFGPGTRLTVL.

The V and J genes are TRBV5-1 and TRBJ2-1; unclear D gene. Germline V CDR1 and CDR2: SGHRS, YFSETQ. Trimming removed 0 bases at V and 7 bases at J, with 8 bases between. The CDR3 runs to 13 residues. CDR3 residues: CASSLAPRNEQFF. The CDR3 region has the DNA TGCGCCAGCAGCTTGGCCCCCCGGAATGAGCAGTTCTTC. Using reference TRBV5-1 and TRBJ2-1 for the parts outside the CDR3, the full variable domain is KAGVTQTPRYLIKTRGQQVTLSCSPISGHRSVSWYQQTPGQGLQFLFEYFSETQRNKGNFPGRFSGRQFSNSRSEMNVSTLELGDSALYLCASSLAPRNEQFFGPGTRLTVL.

CDR3: CASSLPPGSGTQYF. The CDR3 DNA sequence: TGTGCCAGCAGTCTTCCCCCGGGGTCGGGGACCCAGTACTTC. The chain has TRBV6-1 and TRBJ2-5; D might be TRBD2 (5 bases). Trimming shortened V by 5 bases and J by 7 bases, and 17 bases separated the two germline ends. In germline, CDR1 is MNHNS, CDR2 SASEGT. The length of the CDR3 is 14 residues.

This sequence joins TRBV30 and TRBJ2-7; a possible D gene is TRBD1 (6 bases). V lost 1 base to trimming and J lost 6 bases, with 16 bases between them. The CDR3 extends over 14 amino acids. Germline CDR1 reads GTSNPN; CDR2 reads SVGIG (reference sequence). CDR3 DNA sequence: TGTGCCTGGAGTGAACCGGGGAACAGGGTCGAGCAGTACTTC. This sequence encodes CAWSEPGNRVEQYF.

The genes are TRBV7-9 and TRBJ1-4; weak D call: TRBD1 (5 bases). The V gene lost 3 bases and the J gene lost 4 bases, with 21 bases spanning the gap. The V gene's germline CDR1 is SEHNR and CDR2 FQNEAQ (reference sequence). The CDR3 totals 18 residues. The CDR3 bases are TGTGCCAGCAGCTTGCACCCCCGGGACTCAAGGGGTAATGAAAAACTGTTTTTT. This sequence encodes CASSLHPRDSRGNEKLFF.

This rearrangement joins TRBV18 to TRBJ2-1; 7 bases are a match to TRBD2. This CDR3 contains 13 residues. The V gene end was trimmed by 4 bases and the J gene end by 10 bases; junction bases not matched to a gene: 7. In germline, CDR1 is KGHSH, CDR2 LQKENI. The CDR3 loop reads CASSLYTSVEQFF. In nucleotides, the CDR3 is TGTGCCAGCTCACTCTATACTAGCGTAGAGCAGTTCTTC.

This clone was counted once. The V gene is TRBV7-2, the J gene TRBJ1-1, with a possible D match to TRBD1 (5 bases). Trimming stripped 3 bases from V and 7 bases from J, with 12 bases between. This CDR3 comprises 13 residues. From germline, CDR1 is SGHTA and CDR2 FQGNSA. CDR3 protein: CASSFRQNIEAFF. The CDR3 DNA is TGTGCCAGCAGCTTTAGACAGAATATTGAAGCTTTCTTT.